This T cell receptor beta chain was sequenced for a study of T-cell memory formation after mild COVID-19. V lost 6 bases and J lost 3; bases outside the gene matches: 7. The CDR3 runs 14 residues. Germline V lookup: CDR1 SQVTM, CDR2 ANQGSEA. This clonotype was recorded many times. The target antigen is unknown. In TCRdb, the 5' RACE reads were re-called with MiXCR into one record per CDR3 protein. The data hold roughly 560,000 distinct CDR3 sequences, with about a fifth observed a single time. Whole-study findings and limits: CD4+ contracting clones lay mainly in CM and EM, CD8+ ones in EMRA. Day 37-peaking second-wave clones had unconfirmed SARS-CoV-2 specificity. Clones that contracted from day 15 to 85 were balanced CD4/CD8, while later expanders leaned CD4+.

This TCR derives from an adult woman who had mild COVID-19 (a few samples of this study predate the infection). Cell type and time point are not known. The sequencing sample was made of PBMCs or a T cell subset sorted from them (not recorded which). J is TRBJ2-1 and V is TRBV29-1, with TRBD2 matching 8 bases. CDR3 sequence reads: CSVGGLALYNEQFF. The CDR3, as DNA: TGCAGCGTAGGCGGACTAGCCCTCTACAATGAGCAGTTCTTC.